This entry lists 15 T cell receptor beta chains sequenced from one sample in a study of T cell responses to AZD1222 COVID-19 vaccine (dated by TCRdb to the early 2020s). The sample's time point label, decoded: about 28 days (+/-7) after the second vaccine dose. The library relied on the immunoSEQ multiplex PCR assay. Here the immuneACCESS table is served through TCRdb, limited to in-frame sequences with V and J called. Missing clones are a known gap in these copies; in checked studies unresolved V genes cover under half, and the rest lacks a known reason. Across this sample there are 150,000 to 200,000 clones, with 90% to 95% seen only once. Clones ranked in the top ten supply under 6% of the sample. Specimen: peripheral blood, collected 28 days after the second AZD1222 dose. The origin of the receptors is an adult who received the AZD1222 COVID-19 vaccine.

The chain is built from TRBV6-6 and TRBJ1-3; perhaps TRBD1 as D (5 bases). Germline values: CDR1 MNHNY, CDR2 SVGAGI (reference sequence). V gave up 6 bases and J gave up 4 bases, with 16 bases separating them. CDR3 length: 15 residues. The CDR3 loop reads CASRSGTEQGNTIYF. For the CDR3, the DNA is TGTGCCAGCAGATCTGGGACCGAACAGGGAAACACCATATATTTT.

The chain couples TRBV28 to TRBJ1-4; maybe TRBD1 (5 bases). The CDR3 totals 13 residues. Trimming left V 5 bases short and J 7 bases short, with 11 bases between. Germline CDR1 MDHEN, CDR2 SYDVKM. The CDR3: CASSSPGSEKLFF. As DNA, the CDR3 is TGTGCCAGCAGTAGTCCAGGGTCTGAAAAACTGTTTTTT.

This sequence joins TRBV28 and TRBJ2-3; a possible D gene is TRBD1 (6 bases). The germline V gene has CDR1 MDHEN and CDR2 SYDVKM. The CDR3 length is 16 residues. Between the trimmed V and J ends, which lost 3 bases and 0 bases, there was a span of 13 bases. The CDR3 region is CASSFSGDRSTDTQYF. The CDR3 coding sequence is TGTGCCAGCAGTTTTTCGGGCGACAGGAGCACAGATACGCAGTATTTT.

V usage is TRBV5-6 and J usage is TRBJ2-1; 13 nucleotides line up with TRBD2. The J segment lost 7 bases and the V segment lost 7 bases, leaving 8 bases of the junction unmatched. The CDR3 loop spans 15 amino acids. Germline V gene sequence: CDR1 SGHDT, CDR2 YYEEEE. This CDR3 is CASHHRTSGRNEQFF. The CDR3 DNA reads TGTGCCAGCCACCACCGGACTAGCGGGAGAAATGAGCAGTTCTTC. Looking up the rest from reference TRBV5-6 and TRBJ2-1 gives the full variable domain: DAGVTQSPTHLIKTRGQQVTLRCSPKSGHDTVSWYQQALGQGPQFIFQYYEEEERQRGNFPDRFSGHQFPNYSSELNVNALLLGDSALYLCASHHRTSGRNEQFFGPGTRLTVL.

The chain employs TRBV6-5 and TRBJ2-7; no definite D call. Per germline, CDR1 MNHEY and CDR2 SVGAGI. This CDR3 has 14 residues. V lost 5 bases to trimming and J lost 0 bases, with 11 bases between them. The CDR3: CASSLLGVSYEQYF. The CDR3 DNA reads as TGTGCCAGCAGTCTATTAGGTGTCTCCTACGAGCAGTACTTC.

The chain links TRBV4-2 to TRBJ1-5; TRBD1 agrees at 8 bases. The germline V gene has CDR1 LGHNA and CDR2 YNFKEQ. The trim removed 1 base at V and 0 bases at J, leaving 5 bases unmatched. This CDR3 is built from 17 residues. CDR3 sequence: CASSQGDRRYSNQPQHF. The CDR3, as DNA: TGTGCCAGCAGCCAAGGGGACAGGAGGTATAGCAATCAGCCCCAGCATTTT.

The J gene is TRBJ1-2, the V gene TRBV27; TRBD1 matches 7 bases. Unmatched junction bases numbered 11, after V lost 4 bases and J lost 3 bases. The CDR3 is made up of 16 amino acids. Germline V gene lookup returns CDR1 MNHEY and CDR2 SMNVEV (reference sequence). The CDR3 loop is CASSSLGAGTDYGYTF. CDR3 sequence (DNA): TGTGCCAGCAGTTCCCTCGGCGCGGGGACAGACTATGGCTACACCTTC.

The V and J genes are TRBV19 and TRBJ1-6; 7 bases match TRBD1. Germline V gene lookup returns CDR1 LNHDA and CDR2 SQIVND (reference sequence). V lost 6 bases and J lost 9; bases outside the gene matches: 8. There are 14 residues in the CDR3. The CDR3 reads CASSSTGKASPLHF. DNA of the CDR3: TGTGCCAGTAGCTCGACAGGGAAGGCTTCACCCCTCCACTTT.

The chain links TRBV18 to TRBJ2-1; TRBD1 matches at 10 bases. The CDR3 totals 14 residues. J gave up 6 bases and V 6 bases, and 5 bases lay outside the gene matches. Per germline, CDR1 KGHSH and CDR2 LQKENI. CDR3 residues: CASSPGQGSNEQFF. Here the CDR3 DNA reads TGTGCCAGCTCCCCGGGACAGGGGTCCAATGAGCAGTTCTTC.

This clone was detected only once. The junction and the germline gene differ at one end; a read error may be behind it. The chain recombines TRBV30 with TRBJ1-1; 7 bases line up with TRBD1. This CDR3 spans 12 amino acids. The V gene's germline CDR1 is GTSNPN and CDR2 SVGIG (reference sequence). CDR3 loop: CAWRYGTDRGVF. Here the CDR3 DNA reads TGTGCCTGGAGATACGGGACAGACCGAGGCGTATTT.

The V gene is TRBV18, the J gene TRBJ2-1; 11 bases line up with TRBD2. CDR3 length: 12 amino acids. CDR1 KGHSH and CDR2 LQKENI come from the germline V gene. Trimming removed 2 bases from V and 15 bases from J; junction bases left unmatched: 3. The CDR3 sequence is CASSPIAGGRFF. CDR3 in DNA: TGTGCCAGCTCACCAATAGCGGGAGGGCGGTTCTTC.

The CDR3 DNA follows: TGTGCCAGCAGCTTCCCGCGGGCTGTATCCTACGAGCAGTACTTC. Its translation is CASSFPRAVSYEQYF. J is TRBJ2-7 and V is TRBV5-8; D is possibly TRBD2 (5 bases). Germline V CDR1 and CDR2: SGHTS, YDEGEE. Trimming cost V 2 bases and J 1 base, with 13 bases left between them. CDR3 length equals 15 residues.

V is TRBV15 and J is TRBJ1-5; D unresolved. Trimming shortened V by 0 bases and J by 7 bases, and 7 bases separated the two germline ends. CDR1 is LNHNV and CDR2 is YYDKDF in the germline V gene (reference sequence). The CDR3 contains 13 residues. The chain's CDR3 is CATSRDRNQPQHF. CDR3 sequence (DNA): TGTGCCACCAGCAGAGACAGGAACCAGCCCCAGCATTTT.

The rearrangement uses TRBV5-5 and TRBJ1-5; D gene uncertain. The CDR3 is 14 residues long. The V end lost 4 bases, the J end lost 3 bases, and 11 bases lay between the germline ends. Per the germline V gene, CDR1 is SGHKS and CDR2 is YYEKEE (reference sequence). DNA for the CDR3: TGTGCCAGCAGCGGACGGTATTACAATCAGCCCCAGCATTTT. Amino acids: CASSGRYYNQPQHF.

This clone was counted a few times. The chain recombines TRBV5-4 with TRBJ1-6, with 8 bases that match TRBD1. Germline CDR1 is SGHNT and CDR2 is YYREEE (reference sequence). J lost 7 bases, V lost 1 base, and 4 bases had no gene match. The CDR3 runs to 15 residues. The CDR3 is CASSLSGQANSPLHF. CDR3 bases: TGTGCCAGCAGCTTGTCGGGACAGGCCAATTCACCCCTCCACTTT.